This TCR beta chain is from a study of a mutant IDH1 vaccine in newly diagnosed glioma. Study-level background: Sex among treated patients split about 60% male, roughly 38% female; mean age was about 43 years. Previous care, which was radiotherapy, temozolomide, or both, most often involved both.

Sample time point: baseline, week 1 (first vaccination visit). Noted treatment: pre-vaccination baseline after standard-of-care therapy. Newly diagnosed WHO grade 3 or 4 IDH1-mutant, ATRX-lost astrocytomas were identified in the donors. The CDR3 has 14 amino acids. V lost 6 bases to trimming and J lost 4 bases, with 15 bases between them. The V gene's germline CDR1 is MNHEY and CDR2 SVGAGI. Study results and caveats: Evidence of vaccine-induced immune responses was documented in approximately 93% of patients.

Regarding this clone: Its antigen is not identified.

Sequencing was performed with immunoSEQ multiplex PCR; in TCRdb, only in-frame clones are kept and a portion is missing. The repertoire holds some 59,000 clones, with roughly 80% as singletons. The V and J genes are TRBV6-5 and TRBJ1-1; D unclear. Sequencing was performed on PBMCs, taken from a glioma patient treated with radiotherapy, temozolomide or both. The receptor comes from a man aged 18 to 30 with glioma. The CDR3 loop reads CASRIDSMSTEAFF. CDR3 nucleotide sequence: TGTGCCAGCAGAATCGACTCCATGAGCACTGAAGCTTTCTTT.